The rows below give T cell receptor beta chains drawn from one sample of a study of CD8+ T cells in alopecia areata. Sequencing used immunoSEQ multiplex PCR; TCRdb keeps in-frame clones, though not all of them. The table lists roughly 46,000 clones, roughly 65% of them singletons. The material sequenced was CD8+ T cells sorted from blood, taken at week 4, from a patient treated with tofacitinib. The receptors come from a human donor with alopecia areata. Both conserved end residues are part of each CDR3. A D gene is named only where the DNA matches it firmly. Size values are once, few and many counts, or a class for expanded clones, and some rows have none.

D	size	V	J	length	CDR3	DNA
-	-	TRBV5-1	TRBJ2-5	14	CASSLEAVQETQYF	TGCGCCAGCAGCTTGGAGGCGGTCCAAGAGACCCAGTACTTC
-	few	TRBV30	TRBJ1-1	11	CAWIRNTEAFF	TGTGCCTGGATCCGGAACACTGAAGCTTTCTTT
-	-	TRBV29-1	TRBJ2-6	13	CSVRTAGANVLTF	TGCAGCGTCAGGACCGCTGGGGCCAACGTCCTGACTTTC
-	-	TRBV7-6	TRBJ2-3	13	CASSLDRTDTQYF	TGTGCCAGCAGCTTGGACCGTACAGATACGCAGTATTTT
TRBD2	-	TRBV6-5	TRBJ2-3	15	CASSLRGAGRDTQYF	TGTGCCAGCAGTTTGCGGGGGGCCGGTAGAGATACGCAGTATTTT
-	few	TRBV5-6	TRBJ2-1	16	CASSSFKVEVYNEQFF	TGTGCCAGCAGCTCATTTAAGGTGGAAGTCTACAATGAGCAGTTCTTC
-	few	TRBV29-1	TRBJ2-7	11	CSVFFENEQYF	TGCAGCGTTTTTTTCGAGAACGAGCAGTACTTC
-	-	TRBV7-2	TRBJ2-1	16	CASSSGPRGSYNEQFF	TGTGCCAGCAGCTCGGGACCCCGCGGCTCCTACAATGAGCAGTTCTTC
TRBD2	-	TRBV5-1	TRBJ2-2	19	CASSKHGLADDANTGELFF	TGCGCCAGCAGCAAACACGGACTAGCGGATGATGCGAACACCGGGGAGCTGTTTTTT
TRBD2	-	TRBV29-1	TRBJ2-3	14	CSVEISGGTDTQYF	TGCAGCGTTGAAATTAGCGGGGGCACAGATACGCAGTATTTT
-	once	TRBV29-1	TRBJ2-3	13	CSVVSGEPDTQYF	TGCAGCGTTGTATCTGGGGAGCCAGATACGCAGTATTTT
-	-	TRBV27	TRBJ2-7	15	CASKVGALGSYEQYF	TGTGCCAGCAAAGTGGGCGCCCTTGGGTCCTACGAGCAGTACTTC